This T cell receptor (beta chain) was sequenced during a study of identical twins. TCRdb used MiXCR to reprocess the 5' RACE reads, holding one entry per CDR3 protein. This table has approximately 700,000 distinct CDR3 sequences, over 15% appearing once. In germline, CDR1 is DFQATT, CDR2 SNEGSKA (reference sequence). This CDR3 spans 15 amino acids. V lost 0 bases, J lost 1 base, and 12 bases lay in between. This same sample was also part of a study on T cells expressing NK-cell markers. That report notes: Sorted CD3+CD56+NKG2C+, CD3+CD56+NKG2C- and CD3+CD56-NKG2C+ T-cell subsets were beta-chain profiled. The CD3+CD56-NKG2C+ fraction of a handful of donors was also led by these clonotypes.

The chain is built from TRBV20-1 and TRBJ1-1; a weak D match, TRBD1 (6 bases). What was sequenced was PBMCs. This TCR was recovered from a woman between 18 and 29 years old in good health. The CDR3 nucleotides read TGCAGTGCTAGAGATTTCCCAGGGGAGAACACTGAAGCTTTCTTT. It encodes CSARDFPGENTEAFF.